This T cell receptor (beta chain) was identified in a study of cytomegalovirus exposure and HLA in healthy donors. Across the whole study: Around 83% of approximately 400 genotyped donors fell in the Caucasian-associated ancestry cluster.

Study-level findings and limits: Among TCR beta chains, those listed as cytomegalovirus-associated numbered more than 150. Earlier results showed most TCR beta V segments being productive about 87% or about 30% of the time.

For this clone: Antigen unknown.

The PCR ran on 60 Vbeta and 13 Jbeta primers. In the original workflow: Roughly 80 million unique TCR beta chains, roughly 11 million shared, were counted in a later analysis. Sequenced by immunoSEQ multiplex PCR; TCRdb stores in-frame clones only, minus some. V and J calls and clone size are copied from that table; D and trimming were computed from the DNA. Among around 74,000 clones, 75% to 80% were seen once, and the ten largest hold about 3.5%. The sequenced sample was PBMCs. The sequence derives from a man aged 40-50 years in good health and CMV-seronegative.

Here the CDR3 DNA reads TGTGCCAGCAGGGGGGACAGGGTTTTAAATTCACCCCTCCACTTT. As protein: CASRGDRVLNSPLHF. The chain uses TRBV7-9 and TRBJ1-6, with 9 nucleotides matching TRBD1. The CDR3 is made up of 15 amino acids. With 6 bases clipped from V and 7 bases from J, the junction kept 7 bases outside the gene matches. Germline lookup yields CDR1 SEHNR and CDR2 FQNEAQ (reference sequence).